This T cell receptor (beta chain) was recovered during a study of blood T cell repertoires in COVID-19. Study details: The samples span acute and convalescent COVID-19 from the United States, Italy and Spain.

Original processing methods: Quantification of nucleated cells was approximated via reference gene primer amplification. Method: immunoSEQ multiplex PCR; TCRdb's copy keeps in-frame clones and lacks some. The V and J calls and clone size are taken from that table; D and trimming were inferred from the DNA. Here the sample spans roughly 340,000 clones, 70% to 90% being singletons. The ends lost 1 base at V and 2 bases at J; junction bases unmatched: 6. This CDR3 is built from 15 residues. Germline CDR1 SGHRS, CDR2 YFSETQ. The sequenced material came from peripheral blood. This receptor was taken from a young woman with COVID-19, enrolled during active disease. The genes are TRBV5-1 and TRBJ2-7, with 7 bases identical to TRBD2. The CDR3 reads CASSLWEGTTYEQYF. The DNA of the CDR3 is TGCGCCAGCAGCTTGTGGGAGGGGACTACCTACGAGCAGTACTTC. Complete variable domain (other parts from reference TRBV5-1 and TRBJ2-7): KAGVTQTPRYLIKTRGQQVTLSCSPISGHRSVSWYQQTPGQGLQFLFEYFSETQRNKGNFPGRFSGRQFSNSRSEMNVSTLELGDSALYLCASSLWEGTTYEQYFGPGTRLTVT.